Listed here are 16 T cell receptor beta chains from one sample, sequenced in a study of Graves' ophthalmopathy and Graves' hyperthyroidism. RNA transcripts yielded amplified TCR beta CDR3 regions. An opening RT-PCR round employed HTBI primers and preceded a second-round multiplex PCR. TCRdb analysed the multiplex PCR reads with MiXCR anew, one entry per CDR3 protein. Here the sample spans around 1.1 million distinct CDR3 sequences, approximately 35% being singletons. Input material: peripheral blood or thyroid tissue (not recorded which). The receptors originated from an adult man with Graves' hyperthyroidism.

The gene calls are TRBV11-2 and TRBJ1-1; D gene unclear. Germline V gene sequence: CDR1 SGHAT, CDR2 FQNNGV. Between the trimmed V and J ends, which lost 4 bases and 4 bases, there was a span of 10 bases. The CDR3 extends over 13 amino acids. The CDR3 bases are TGTGCCAGCAGCTCTACAGTGTGCACTGAAGCTTTCTTT. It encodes CASSSTVCTEAFF.

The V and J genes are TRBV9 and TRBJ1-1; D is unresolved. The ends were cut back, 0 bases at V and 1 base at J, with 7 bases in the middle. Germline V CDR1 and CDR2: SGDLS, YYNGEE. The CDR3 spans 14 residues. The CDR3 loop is CASSVEMGNTEAFF. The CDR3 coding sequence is TGTGCCAGCAGCGTAGAGATGGGGAACACTGAAGCTTTCTTT.

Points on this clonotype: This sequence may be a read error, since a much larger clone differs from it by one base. CDR3 sequence (DNA): TGCAGCGCTATGATAAACATTGCAACTAATGAAAAACTGTTTTTT. It is translated as CSAMINIATNEKLFF. The rearrangement joins TRBV29-1 to TRBJ1-4; D is unresolved. Germline lookup yields CDR1 SQVTM and CDR2 ANQGSEA. This CDR3 comprises 15 residues. Trimming cost V 7 bases and J 0 bases, with 15 bases left between them.

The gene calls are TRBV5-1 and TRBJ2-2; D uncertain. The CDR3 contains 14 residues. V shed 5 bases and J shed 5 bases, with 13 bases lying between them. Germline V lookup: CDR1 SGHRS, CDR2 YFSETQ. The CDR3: CASRQSMDTGELFF. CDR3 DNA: TGCGCCAGCAGACAATCGATGGATACCGGGGAGCTGTTTTTT.

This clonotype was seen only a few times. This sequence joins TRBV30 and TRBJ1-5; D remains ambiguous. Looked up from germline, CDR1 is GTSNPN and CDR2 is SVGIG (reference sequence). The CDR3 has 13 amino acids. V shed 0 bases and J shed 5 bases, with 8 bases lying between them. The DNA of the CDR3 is TGTGCCTGGAGTGTAGGGCTTGATCAGCCCCAGCATTTT. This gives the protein CAWSVGLDQPQHF. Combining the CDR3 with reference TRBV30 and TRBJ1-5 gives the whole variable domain SQTIHQWPATLVQPVGSPLSLECTVEGTSNPNLYWYRQAAGRGLQLLFYSVGIGQISSEVPQNLSASRPQDRQFILSSKKLLLSDSGFYLCAWSVGLDQPQHFGDGTRLSIL.

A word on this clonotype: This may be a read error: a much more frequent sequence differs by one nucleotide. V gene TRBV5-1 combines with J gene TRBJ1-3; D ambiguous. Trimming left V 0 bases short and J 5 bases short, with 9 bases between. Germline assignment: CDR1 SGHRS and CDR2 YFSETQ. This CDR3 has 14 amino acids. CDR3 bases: TGCGCCAGCAGCTTGGCCGTCGACCGAAACACCATATATTTT. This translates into CASSLAVDRNTIYF.

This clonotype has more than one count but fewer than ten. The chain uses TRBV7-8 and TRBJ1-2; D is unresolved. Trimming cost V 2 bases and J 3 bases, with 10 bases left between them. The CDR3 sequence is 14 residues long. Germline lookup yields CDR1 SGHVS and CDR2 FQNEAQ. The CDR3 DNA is TGTGCCAGCAGCTTAAACGGGAGGTACTATGGCTACACCTTC. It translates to CASSLNGRYYGYTF. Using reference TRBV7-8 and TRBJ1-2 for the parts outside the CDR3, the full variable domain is GAGVSQSPRYKVAKRGQDVALRCDPISGHVSLFWYQQALGQGPEFLTYFQNEAQLDKSGLPSDRFFAERPEGSVSTLKIQRTQQEDSAVYLCASSLNGRYYGYTFGSGTRLTVV.

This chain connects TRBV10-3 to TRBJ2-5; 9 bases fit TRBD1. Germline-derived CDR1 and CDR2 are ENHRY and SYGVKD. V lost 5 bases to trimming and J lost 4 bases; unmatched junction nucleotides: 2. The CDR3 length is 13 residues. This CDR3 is CAISKQGAETQYF. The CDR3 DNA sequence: TGTGCCATCAGTAAACAGGGGGCAGAGACCCAGTACTTC.

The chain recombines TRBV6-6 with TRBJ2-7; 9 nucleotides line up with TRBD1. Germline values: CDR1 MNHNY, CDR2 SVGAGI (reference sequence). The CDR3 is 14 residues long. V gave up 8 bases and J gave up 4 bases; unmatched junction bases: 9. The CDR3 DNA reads TGTGCCAGCGGCGAATCGACAGGGGGATACGAGCAGTACTTC. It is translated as CASGESTGGYEQYF.

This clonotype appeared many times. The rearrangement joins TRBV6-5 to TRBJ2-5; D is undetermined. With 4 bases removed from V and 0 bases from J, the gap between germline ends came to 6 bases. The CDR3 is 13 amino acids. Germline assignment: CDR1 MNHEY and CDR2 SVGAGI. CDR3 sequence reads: CASSWANQETQYF. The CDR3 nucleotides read TGTGCCAGCAGTTGGGCCAACCAAGAGACCCAGTACTTC.

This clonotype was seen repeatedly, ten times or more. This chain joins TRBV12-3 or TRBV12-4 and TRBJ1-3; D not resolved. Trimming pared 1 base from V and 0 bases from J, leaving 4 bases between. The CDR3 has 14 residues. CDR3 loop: CASSLVHSGNTIYF. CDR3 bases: TGTGCCAGCAGTTTAGTCCACTCTGGAAACACCATATATTTT.

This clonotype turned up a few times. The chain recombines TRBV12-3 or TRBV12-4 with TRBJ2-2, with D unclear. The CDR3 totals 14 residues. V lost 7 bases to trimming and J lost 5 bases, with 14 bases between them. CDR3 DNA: TGTGCCAGCAACGTCGACCGAGAGACCGGGGAGCTGTTTTTT. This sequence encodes CASNVDRETGELFF.

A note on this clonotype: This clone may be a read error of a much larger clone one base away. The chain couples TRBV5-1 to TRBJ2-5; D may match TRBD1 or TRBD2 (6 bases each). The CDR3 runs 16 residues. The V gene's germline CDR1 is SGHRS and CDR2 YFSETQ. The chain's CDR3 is CASSLTQGGSGEAQYF. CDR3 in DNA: TGCGCCAGCAGCTTGACACAGGGAGGATCGGGAGAGGCCCAGTACTTC.

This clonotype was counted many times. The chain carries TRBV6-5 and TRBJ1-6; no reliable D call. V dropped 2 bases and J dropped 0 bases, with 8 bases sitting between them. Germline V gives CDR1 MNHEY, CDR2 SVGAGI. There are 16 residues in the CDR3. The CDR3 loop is CASSYGGSSYNSPLHF. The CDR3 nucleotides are TGTGCCAGCAGTTACGGCGGCAGCTCCTATAATTCACCCCTCCACTTT.

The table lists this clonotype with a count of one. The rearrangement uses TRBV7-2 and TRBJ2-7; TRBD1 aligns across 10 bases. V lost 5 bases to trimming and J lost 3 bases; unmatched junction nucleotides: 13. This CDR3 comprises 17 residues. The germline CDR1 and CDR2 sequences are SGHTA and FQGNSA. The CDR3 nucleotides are TGTGCCAGCAGCACCGACAGGGGGCGCATTTTCGGCTACGAGCAGTACTTC. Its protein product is CASSTDRGRIFGYEQYF.

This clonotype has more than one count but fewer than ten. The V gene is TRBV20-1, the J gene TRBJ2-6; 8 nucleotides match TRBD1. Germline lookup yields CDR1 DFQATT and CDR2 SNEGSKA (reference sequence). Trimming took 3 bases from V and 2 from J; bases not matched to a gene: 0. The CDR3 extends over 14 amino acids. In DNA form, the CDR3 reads TGCAGTGCTAGGACAGGGGCTGGGGCCAACGTCCTGACTTTC. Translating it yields CSARTGAGANVLTF.